The 15 T cell receptor beta chains given below trace back to one sample, sequenced in a study of primary melanoma T cells and metastatic recurrence. TCRdb's copy holds only in-frame clones and misses some; the assay was immunoSEQ multiplex PCR. This sample yields 1,500 to 1,600 clones, of which around four fifths are seen a single time; less than 25% belongs to the top ten. Sequenced sample: melanoma tumor tissue. These receptors came from a human donor with melanoma.

The chain uses TRBV19 and TRBJ1-1, with 7 bases fitting TRBD1. This CDR3 region has 16 residues. Germline V gene sequence: CDR1 LNHDA, CDR2 SQIVND (reference sequence). V gave up 6 bases and J gave up 0 bases; unmatched junction bases: 10. The CDR3 nucleotides read TGTGCCAGTAGGAATTTTGGGACAGAAATGAACACTGAAGCTTTCTTT. Its protein product is CASRNFGTEMNTEAFF.

This chain links TRBV11-3 with TRBJ1-2, with 7 nucleotides matching TRBD1. Germline lookup yields CDR1 SGHNT and CDR2 YENEEA. After removal of 7 bases from V and 8 bases from J, the junction contained 13 bases not matched to a gene. The CDR3 runs to 14 residues. The CDR3 is CASNPSAGGGGYTF. CDR3 sequence (DNA): TGTGCCAGCAACCCAAGTGCAGGGGGAGGCGGCTACACCTTC.

This clone was observed a handful of times. V gene TRBV29-1 combines with J gene TRBJ2-1, with 12 positions matching TRBD2. From germline, CDR1 is SQVTM and CDR2 ANQGSEA. Germline trimming cut 0 bases from V and 6 bases from J; bases unmatched to any gene: 6. This CDR3 region has 16 residues. CDR3 amino acids: CSVEEWTSGTLNEQFF. Here the CDR3 DNA reads TGCAGCGTTGAAGAGTGGACTAGCGGGACTCTCAATGAGCAGTTCTTC.

V is TRBV19 and J is TRBJ2-7; 10 bases line up with TRBD2. CDR1 LNHDA and CDR2 SQIVND come from the germline V gene (reference sequence). The CDR3 contains 15 residues. V trimming: 2 bases; J trimming: 4 bases; junction bases outside the gene matches: 5. The CDR3 reads CASSITAGGPYEQYF. The DNA of the CDR3 is TGTGCCAGTAGTATAACAGCGGGAGGGCCTTACGAGCAGTACTTC.

This rearrangement joins TRBV14 to TRBJ1-4, with D maybe TRBD1 (5 bases). The germline gives CDR1 SGHDN, CDR2 FVKESK. The CDR3 spans 13 residues. The V and J ends lost 5 bases and 5 bases respectively, with 9 bases between them. The CDR3 loop reads CASSSRQNEKLFF. In DNA form, the CDR3 reads TGTGCCAGCAGCTCCCGACAGAATGAAAAACTGTTTTTT.

This chain connects TRBV18 to TRBJ1-2; D call uncertain. In germline, CDR1 is KGHSH, CDR2 LQKENI. The V end was cut by 4 bases, the J end by 1 base, with 4 bases between. The CDR3 runs 12 residues. CDR3 region: CASSRDNYGYTF. The CDR3 DNA is TGTGCCAGCTCACGAGATAACTATGGCTACACCTTC.

The V and J genes are TRBV11-3 and TRBJ2-6, with 12 positions matching TRBD2. Germline V CDR1 and CDR2: SGHNT, YENEEA. The V segment lost 4 bases and the J segment 0 bases; nucleotides outside the gene matches: 7. This CDR3 is 19 amino acids long. The CDR3 DNA reads TGTGCCAGCAGCTCAACGCCGGGACTAGCGGGCTCTGGGGCCAACGTCCTGACTTTC. As protein: CASSSTPGLAGSGANVLTF. The complete variable domain, with remaining parts taken from reference TRBV11-3 and TRBJ2-6, reads EAGVVQSPRYKIIEKKQPVAFWCNPISGHNTLYWYLQNLGQGPELLIRYENEEAVDDSQLPKDRFSAERLKGVDSTLKIQPAELGDSAVYLCASSSTPGLAGSGANVLTFGAGSRLTVL.

The gene calls are TRBV12-5 and TRBJ1-5, with 9 bases aligning to TRBD1. Unmatched junction bases numbered 6, after V lost 2 bases and J lost 7 bases. This CDR3 is built from 15 residues. CDR1 and CDR2 (germline): LGHNT, FRNRAP. This chain's CDR3 is CASGLTGGSGQPQHF. The CDR3 DNA reads TGTGCTAGTGGTTTGACAGGGGGCAGTGGACAGCCCCAGCATTTT.

This clone is large in the sample. V gene TRBV6-1 combines with J gene TRBJ1-2, with D tentatively TRBD1 (5 bases). Germline CDR1 MNHNS, CDR2 SASEGT. The CDR3 runs 14 residues. Trimming removed 0 bases from V and 3 bases from J, with 8 bases in between. CDR3 protein: CASSEARAYYGYTF. CDR3 in DNA: TGTGCCAGCAGTGAAGCCAGGGCTTACTATGGCTACACCTTC.

The genes are TRBV1 and TRBJ2-7; the table's D gene call, TRBD1, was not cross checked with the DNA. TRBV1 is a pseudogene locus. The CDR3 totals 16 residues. The CDR3 protein is CASSQASDRANYEQYF. The CDR3 region has the DNA TGCGCCAGCAGCCAAGCTTCGGACAGGGCGAACTACGAGCAGTACTTC.

CDR3 nucleotides: TGTGCCAGCAGCACCTATAAAGGGAACGAGCAGTACTTC. It is translated as CASSTYKGNEQYF. This chain connects TRBV6-8 to TRBJ2-7, with D uncertain. Germline V lookup: CDR1 MNHGY, CDR2 SAAAGT. Between the trimmed V and J ends, which lost 6 bases and 5 bases, there was a span of 14 bases. There are 13 residues in the CDR3.

A few counts support this clone. The chain carries TRBV11-3 and TRBJ1-4, with 12 bases fitting TRBD1. Losses at the gene ends were 5 bases for V and 7 bases for J; bases not matched to a gene: 8. There are 16 residues in the CDR3. Germline V gives CDR1 SGHNT, CDR2 YENEEA. CDR3 bases: TGTGCCAGCAGCCCCGCCGGGACAGGGGGCGGTGAAAAACTGTTTTTT. Residues: CASSPAGTGGGEKLFF. The variable domain in full, completed from reference TRBV11-3 and TRBJ1-4, reads EAGVVQSPRYKIIEKKQPVAFWCNPISGHNTLYWYLQNLGQGPELLIRYENEEAVDDSQLPKDRFSAERLKGVDSTLKIQPAELGDSAVYLCASSPAGTGGGEKLFFGSGTQLSVL.

The chain is built from TRBV18 and TRBJ2-7, with a possible D match to TRBD1 (6 bases). The germline gives CDR1 KGHSH, CDR2 LQKENI. V gave up 3 bases and J gave up 4 bases, with 13 bases separating them. The CDR3 runs 14 residues. CDR3 nucleotides: TGTGCCAGCTCACCTACCAGGACAGCATACGAGCAGTACTTC. Translating it yields CASSPTRTAYEQYF.

The rearrangement links TRBV11-3 to TRBJ1-6; the match to TRBD1 covers 9 bases. J lost 10 bases, V lost 6 bases, and 10 bases had no gene match. Germline V gene sequence: CDR1 SGHNT, CDR2 YENEEA. There are 15 residues in the CDR3. The CDR3 region is CASSFGTGLRSPLHF. CDR3 DNA sequence: TGTGCCAGCAGTTTTGGGACAGGGTTACGGTCACCCCTCCACTTT.

The genes are TRBV9 and TRBJ2-3; tentatively, D is TRBD1 or TRBD2 (6 bases each). The CDR3 is made up of 18 amino acids. V dropped 3 bases and J dropped 6 bases, with 26 bases sitting between them. Germline CDR1 is SGDLS and CDR2 is YYNGEE. In DNA form, the CDR3 reads TGTGCCAGCAGCGGCCCCGGCCCCGGAGGGGGTGTCAGGGATACGCAGTATTTT. Its translation: CASSGPGPGGGVRDTQYF.